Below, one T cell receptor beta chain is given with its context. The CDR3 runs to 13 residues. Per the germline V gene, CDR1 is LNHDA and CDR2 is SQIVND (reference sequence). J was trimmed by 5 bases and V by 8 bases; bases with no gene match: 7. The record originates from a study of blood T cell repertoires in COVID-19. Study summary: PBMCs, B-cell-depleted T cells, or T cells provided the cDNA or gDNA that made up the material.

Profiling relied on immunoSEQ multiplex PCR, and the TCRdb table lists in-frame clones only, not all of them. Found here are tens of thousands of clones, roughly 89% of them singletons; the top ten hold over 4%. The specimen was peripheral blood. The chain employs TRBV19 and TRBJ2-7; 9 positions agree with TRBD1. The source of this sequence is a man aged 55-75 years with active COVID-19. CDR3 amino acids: CASGRDRVDEQYF. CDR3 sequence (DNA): TGTGCCAGTGGGAGGGACAGGGTTGACGAGCAGTACTTC.